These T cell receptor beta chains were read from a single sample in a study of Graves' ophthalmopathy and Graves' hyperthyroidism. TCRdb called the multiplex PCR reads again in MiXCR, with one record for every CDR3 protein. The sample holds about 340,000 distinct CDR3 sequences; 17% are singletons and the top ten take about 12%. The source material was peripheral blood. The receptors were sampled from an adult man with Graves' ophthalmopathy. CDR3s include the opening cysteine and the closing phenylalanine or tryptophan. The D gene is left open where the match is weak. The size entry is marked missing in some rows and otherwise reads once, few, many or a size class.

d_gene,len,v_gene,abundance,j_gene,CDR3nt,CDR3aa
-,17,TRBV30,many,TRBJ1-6,TGTGCCTGGAGTGTCGGACCGGACCAAGCTCTATATTCACCCCTCCACTTT,CAWSVGPDQALYSPLHF
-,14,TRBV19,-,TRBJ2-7,TGTGCCAGTAGTATAAGTGGGAGGAGAGGCGAGCAGTACTTC,CASSISGRRGEQYF
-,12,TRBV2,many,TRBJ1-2,TGTGCCAGGGGAGAAGAATCCTACGGCTACACCTTC,CARGEESYGYTF
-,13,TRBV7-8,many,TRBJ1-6,TGTGCCAGCAGCCCAACGACCCGATCACCCCTCCACTTT,CASSPTTRSPLHF
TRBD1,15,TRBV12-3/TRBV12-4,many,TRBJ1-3,TGTGCCAGCAGCTCCATCAGGGGGAATGGAAACACCATATATTTT,CASSSIRGNGNTIYF
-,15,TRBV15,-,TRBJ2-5,TGTGCCACCAGCGTTACAGGGGGGGATAGGGAGACCCAGTACTTC,CATSVTGGDRETQYF
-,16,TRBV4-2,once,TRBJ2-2,TGTGCCAGCAGCCAAGCCGGGATTAGGCAGATCGGGGAGCTGTCTTTT,CASSQAGIRQIGELSF
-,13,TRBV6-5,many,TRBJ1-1,TGTGCCAGCAGTTACTCTAGTCGTTCTGAAGCTTTCTTT,CASSYSSRSEAFF
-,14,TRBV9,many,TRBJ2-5,TGTGCCAGCAGCGAGGGACAAGCCCAAGAGACCCAGTACTTC,CASSEGQAQETQYF
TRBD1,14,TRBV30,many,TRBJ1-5,TGTGCCTGGAGTGACGGGACAGCTAATCAGCCCCAGCATTTT,CAWSDGTANQPQHF
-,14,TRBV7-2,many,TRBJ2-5,TGTGCCAGCAGTTTATTGGTTAGGGGGGAGACCCAGTACTTC,CASSLLVRGETQYF
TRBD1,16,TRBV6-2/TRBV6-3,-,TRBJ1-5,TGTGCCAGCAGTTACCCGACAGGGCATCGGAATCAGCCCCAGCATTTT,CASSYPTGHRNQPQHF
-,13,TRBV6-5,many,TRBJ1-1,TGTGCCAGCACCCTGTCAGGGAACACTGAAGCTTTCTTT,CASTLSGNTEAFF
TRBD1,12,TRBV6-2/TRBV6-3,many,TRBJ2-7,TGTGCCAGCAGCCGGGACAGCTACGAGCAGTACTTC,CASSRDSYEQYF
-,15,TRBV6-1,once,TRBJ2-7,TGTGCCAGCAGGCTTACAGGGTTAAGCAACTACGAGCAGTACTTC,CASRLTGLSNYEQYF
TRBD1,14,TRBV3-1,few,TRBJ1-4,TGTGCCAGCAGCGTCCAGGGGGTGAGGGAAAAACTGTTTTTT,CASSVQGVREKLFF
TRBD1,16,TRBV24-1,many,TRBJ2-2,TGTGCCACCAGTGATGCGACAGGGGGCGGCACCGGGGAGCTGTTTTTT,CATSDATGGGTGELFF
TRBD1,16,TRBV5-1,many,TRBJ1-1,TGCGCCAGCAGCTTGGAGGCAGGGGGCCTGGACACTGAAGCTTTCTTT,CASSLEAGGLDTEAFF
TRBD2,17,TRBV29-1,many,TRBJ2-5,TGCAGCGTTGATGGATGGGGACTAGCGGGAGGCCAAGAGACCCAGTACTTC,CSVDGWGLAGGQETQYF
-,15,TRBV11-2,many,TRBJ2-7,TGTGCCAGCAGCTTAGATCACGGGAGCTCCTACGAGCAGTACTTC,CASSLDHGSSYEQYF
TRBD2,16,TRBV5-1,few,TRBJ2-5,TGCGCCAGCAGCTCGGCCCTAGCGGGGGGCAGCGAGACCCAGTACTTC,CASSSALAGGSETQYF
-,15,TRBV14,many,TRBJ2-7,TGTGCCAGCAGCCAAGCCGTGGGGTGGGCAGTCGAGCAGTACTTC,CASSQAVGWAVEQYF
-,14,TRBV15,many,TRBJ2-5,TGTGCCACCAGCAAACAGGGTGGAGGGGAGACCCAGTACTTC,CATSKQGGGETQYF
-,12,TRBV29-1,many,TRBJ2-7,TGCAGCGTTGTTCCAGGAGGTTCCGAGCAGTACTTC,CSVVPGGSEQYF
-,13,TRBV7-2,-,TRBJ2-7,TGTGCCAGCAGCCCCCCGGCTAGGGACGAGCAGTACTTC,CASSPPARDEQYF
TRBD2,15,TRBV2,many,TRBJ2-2,TGTGCCAGCATTTTGACTAGCAGGAACACCGGGGAGCTGTTTTTT,CASILTSRNTGELFF
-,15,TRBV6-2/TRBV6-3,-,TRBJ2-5,TGTGCCAGCAGTTCGATGCGTACGGGAGCGGAGACCCAGTACTTC,CASSSMRTGAETQYF
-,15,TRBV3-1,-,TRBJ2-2,TGTGCCAGCAGCCAAGCCGGGGTGAGCACCGGGGAGCTGTTTTTT,CASSQAGVSTGELFF
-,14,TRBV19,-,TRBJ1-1,TGTGCCAGTAGTATCAAGGGTTTAAACACTGAAGCTTTCTTT,CASSIKGLNTEAFF
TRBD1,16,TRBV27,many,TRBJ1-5,TGTGCCAGCAAGGACAGGGGAGGGGTTGGCAATCAGCCCCAGCATTTT,CASKDRGGVGNQPQHF
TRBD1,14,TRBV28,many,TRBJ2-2,TGTGCCAGCAGTCTAGACAGGGTTACCGGGGAGCTGTTTTTT,CASSLDRVTGELFF
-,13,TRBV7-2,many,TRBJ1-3,TGTGCCAGCAGCTTAGGGGGGCGAAACACCATATATTTT,CASSLGGRNTIYF
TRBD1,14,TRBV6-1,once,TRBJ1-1,TGTGCCAGCAGTCAACAGGGGCGCGGCACTGAAGCTTTCTTT,CASSQQGRGTEAFF
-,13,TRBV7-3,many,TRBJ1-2,TGTGCCAGCAGCTTACCGGGGGGTTATGGCTACACCTTC,CASSLPGGYGYTF
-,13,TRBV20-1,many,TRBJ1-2,TGCAGTGCAGGCGCGCTCATTATGGGTGGCTACACCTTC,CSAGALIMGGYTF
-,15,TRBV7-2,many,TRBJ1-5,TGTGCCAGCAGCTTTACGGGTTTGGGCAATCAGCCCCAGCATTTT,CASSFTGLGNQPQHF
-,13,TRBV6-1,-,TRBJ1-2,TGTGCCAGCACGAAACGGGGGAGCTATGGCTACACCTTC,CASTKRGSYGYTF
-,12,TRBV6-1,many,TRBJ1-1,TGTGCCAGCAGTGACGGGGGACGAGGAGCTTTCTTT,CASSDGGRGAFF
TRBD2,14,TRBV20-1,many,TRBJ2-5,TGCAGTGCTAGGGTCGCTAGCGGTATGGAGACCCAGTACTTC,CSARVASGMETQYF
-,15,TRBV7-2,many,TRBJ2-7,TGTGCCAGCAGCTTAGCTAGCGGTCTCTCCTACGAGCAGTACTTC,CASSLASGLSYEQYF
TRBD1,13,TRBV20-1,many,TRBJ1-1,TGCAGTGCAAGACCGACAGGGTACTCTGAAGCTTTCTTT,CSARPTGYSEAFF
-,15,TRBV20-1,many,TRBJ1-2,TGCAGTGCTAGCGGCGCAGCCTTAAACTTTTATGGCTACACCTTC,CSASGAALNFYGYTF
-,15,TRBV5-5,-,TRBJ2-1,TGTGCCAGCAGCAGGGACTTCCGCTCCTACAATGAGCAGTTCTTC,CASSRDFRSYNEQFF
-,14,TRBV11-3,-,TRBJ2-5,TGTGCCAGCAGCTTATGGGTAATCCAAGAGACCCAGTACTTC,CASSLWVIQETQYF
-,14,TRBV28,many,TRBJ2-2,TGTGCCAGCGGTCCAGGGGAGGACACCGGGGAGCTGTTTTTT,CASGPGEDTGELFF
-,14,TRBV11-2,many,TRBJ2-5,TGTGCCAGCAGCTTAGTTCCGGGATTGGAGACCCAGTACTTC,CASSLVPGLETQYF
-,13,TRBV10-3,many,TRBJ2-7,TGTGCCATCAGTGAGGAGGAGTCGTCCGAGCAGTACTTC,CAISEEESSEQYF
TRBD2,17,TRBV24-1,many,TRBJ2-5,TGTGCCACCAGTGATTTTAACGGGCGGGGGGGCCGTGAGACCCAGTACTTC,CATSDFNGRGGRETQYF
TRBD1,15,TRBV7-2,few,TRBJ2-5,TGTGCCAGCAGCTTAGGTGACAGGGAAGCTAAGACCCAGTACTTC,CASSLGDREAKTQYF
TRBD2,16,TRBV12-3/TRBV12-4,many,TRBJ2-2,TGTGCCAGCAGGTCCGGGACTAGCGGGAGAACCGGGGAGCTGTTTTTT,CASRSGTSGRTGELFF
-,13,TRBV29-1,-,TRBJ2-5,TGCAGCGTTCGAGCCACAAACCAAGAGACCCAGTATTTC,CSVRATNQETQYF
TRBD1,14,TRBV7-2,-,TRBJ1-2,TGTGCCAGCAGCAGGGACAGAATTTTCTATGGCTACACCTTC,CASSRDRIFYGYTF
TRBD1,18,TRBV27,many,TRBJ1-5,TGTGCCAGCAGTGCGATAATCGGGACAGCTACTAACAATCAGCCCCAGCATTTT,CASSAIIGTATNNQPQHF
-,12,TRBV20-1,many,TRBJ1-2,TGCAGTGCCCCAGCATATACCTATGGCTACACCTTC,CSAPAYTYGYTF
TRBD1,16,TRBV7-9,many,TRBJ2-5,TGTGCCAGCAGCTTAAGGACAGGGGGAATCGGGGAGACCCAGTACTTC,CASSLRTGGIGETQYF
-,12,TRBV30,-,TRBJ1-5,TGTGCCTGGACTGTAGAGGAGGGGCCCCAGCTTTTT,CAWTVEEGPQLF
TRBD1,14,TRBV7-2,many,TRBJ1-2,TGTGCCAGCAGTAACCTCGGACAGGGCTGGGGCTACACCTTC,CASSNLGQGWGYTF
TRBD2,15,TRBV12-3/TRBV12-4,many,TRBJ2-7,TGTGCCAGCAGTTCGGGGGGACTGGCATCCTACGAGCAGTACTTC,CASSSGGLASYEQYF